This paragraph reports one TCR beta chain. What it binds is unknown. This entry comes from a study of CXCR3-negative and CXCR3-positive naive CD8 T cells. Across the study: There were approximately 140 million TRB reads altogether, and each library had about 1.5 +/- 0.3 million of them. Whole-study results and caveats: Similar TRBV-TRBJ gene usage was seen in naive CXCR3-negative and CXCR3-positive cells, but not in memory cells. Greater hydrophobicity was found in TRB CDR3s of CXCR3-positive naive cells than of CXCR3-negative naive cells. Once cells were cryopreserved, CXCR3 expression went down partly, and most assays used fresh PBMCs.

The CDR3 length is 14 residues. Germline V gives CDR1 SNHLY, CDR2 FYNNEI. It was by 5' RACE with UMI labels that the TRB cDNA libraries were prepared. TCRdb reprocessed the 5' RACE reads; each CDR3 protein has one entry and no DNA is given. The sample's table shows roughly 99,000 distinct CDR3 sequences. The sequencing input was naive CXCR3+ CD8+ T cells from blood. Subset specified: CD45RO-CCR7+CD27+CD95- naive CD8+ T cells expressing CXCR3 (TNR3+). This TCR was recovered from a human donor in good health. Some clones in this sample may be carry-over from other donors' samples. V is TRBV2 and J is TRBJ2-5; absent DNA, TCRdb's TRBD1 call cannot be checked. The CDR3 loop is CASSSRDPQETQYF.